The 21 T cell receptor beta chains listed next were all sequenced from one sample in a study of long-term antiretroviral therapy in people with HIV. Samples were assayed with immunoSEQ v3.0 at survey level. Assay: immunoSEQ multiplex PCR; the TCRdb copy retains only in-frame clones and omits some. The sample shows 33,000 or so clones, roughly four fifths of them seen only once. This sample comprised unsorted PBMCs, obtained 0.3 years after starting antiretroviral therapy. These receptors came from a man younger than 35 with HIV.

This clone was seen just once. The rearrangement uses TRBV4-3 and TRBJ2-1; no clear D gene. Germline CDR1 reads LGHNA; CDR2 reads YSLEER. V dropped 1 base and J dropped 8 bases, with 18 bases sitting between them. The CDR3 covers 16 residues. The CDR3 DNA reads TGCGCCAGCAGCCAAGCGTGGATATCTAGAGTCGATGAGCAGTTCTTC. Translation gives CASSQAWISRVDEQFF.

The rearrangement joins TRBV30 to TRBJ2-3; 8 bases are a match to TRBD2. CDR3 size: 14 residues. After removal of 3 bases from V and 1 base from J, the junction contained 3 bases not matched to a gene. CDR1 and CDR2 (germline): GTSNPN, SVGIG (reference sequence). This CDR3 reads CAWSTSGRTDTQYF. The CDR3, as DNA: TGTGCCTGGAGCACTAGCGGACGCACAGATACGCAGTATTTT.

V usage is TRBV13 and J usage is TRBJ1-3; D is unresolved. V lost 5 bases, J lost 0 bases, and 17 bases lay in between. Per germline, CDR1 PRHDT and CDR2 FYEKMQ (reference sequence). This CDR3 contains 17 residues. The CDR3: CASSHKKWGSSGNTIYF. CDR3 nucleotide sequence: TGTGCCAGCAGCCACAAAAAATGGGGAAGCTCTGGAAACACCATATATTTT.

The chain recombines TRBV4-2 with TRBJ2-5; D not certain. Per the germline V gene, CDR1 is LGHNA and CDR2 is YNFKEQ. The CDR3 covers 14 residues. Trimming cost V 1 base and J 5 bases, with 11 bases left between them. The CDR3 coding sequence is TGTGCCAGCAGCCAAGGGTTCCCGGGTGAGACCCAGTACTTC. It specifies CASSQGFPGETQYF.

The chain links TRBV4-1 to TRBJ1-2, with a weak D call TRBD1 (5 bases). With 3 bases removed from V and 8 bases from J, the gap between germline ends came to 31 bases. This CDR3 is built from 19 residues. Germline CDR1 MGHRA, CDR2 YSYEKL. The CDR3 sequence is CASSHVVRQGTAGWIGYTF. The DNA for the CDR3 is TGCGCCAGCAGCCATGTAGTTAGGCAGGGCACTGCAGGATGGATAGGCTACACCTTC.

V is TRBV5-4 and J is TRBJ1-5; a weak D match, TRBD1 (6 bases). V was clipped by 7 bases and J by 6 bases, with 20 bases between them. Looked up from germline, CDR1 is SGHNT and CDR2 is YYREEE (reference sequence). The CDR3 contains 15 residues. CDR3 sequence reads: CASSIRGAQGQPQHF. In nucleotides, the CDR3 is TGTGCCAGCTCCATCCGGGGGGCGCAGGGTCAGCCCCAGCATTTT.

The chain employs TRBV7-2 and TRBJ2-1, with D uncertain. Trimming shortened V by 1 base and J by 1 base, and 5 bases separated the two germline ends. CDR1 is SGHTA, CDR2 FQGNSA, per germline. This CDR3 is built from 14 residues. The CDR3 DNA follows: TGTGCCAGCAGCTTAGGCCTGTCCTACAATGAGCAGTTCTTC. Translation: CASSLGLSYNEQFF.

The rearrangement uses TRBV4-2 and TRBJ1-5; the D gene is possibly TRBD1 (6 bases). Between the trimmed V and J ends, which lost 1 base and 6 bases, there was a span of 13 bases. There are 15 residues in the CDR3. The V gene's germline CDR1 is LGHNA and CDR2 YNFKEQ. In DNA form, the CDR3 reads TGTGCCAGCAGCCAAGGTACAGGGAGCGGTCAGCCCCAGCATTTT. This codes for CASSQGTGSGQPQHF.

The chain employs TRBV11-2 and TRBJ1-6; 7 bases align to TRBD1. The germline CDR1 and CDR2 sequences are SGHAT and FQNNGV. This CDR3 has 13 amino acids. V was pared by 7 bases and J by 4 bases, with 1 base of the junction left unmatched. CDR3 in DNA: TGTGCCAGCACGGGACAGTATAATTCACCCCTCCACTTT. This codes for CASTGQYNSPLHF.

The DNA of the CDR3 is TGTGCCAGCAGCTTAGAGGGGGATGCCGGGGAGCTGTTTTTT. As protein: CASSLEGDAGELFF. V and J are TRBV13 and TRBJ2-2, with D maybe TRBD1 (6 bases). V was clipped by 1 base and J by 6 bases, with 9 bases between them. The CDR3 has 14 amino acids. The V gene's germline CDR1 is PRHDT and CDR2 FYEKMQ (reference sequence).

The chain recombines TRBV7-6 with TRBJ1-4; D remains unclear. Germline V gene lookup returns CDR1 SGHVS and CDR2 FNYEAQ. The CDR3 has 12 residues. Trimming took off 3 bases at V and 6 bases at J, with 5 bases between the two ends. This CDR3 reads CASSLGDEKLFF. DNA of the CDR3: TGTGCCAGCAGCTTGGGCGATGAAAAACTGTTTTTT.

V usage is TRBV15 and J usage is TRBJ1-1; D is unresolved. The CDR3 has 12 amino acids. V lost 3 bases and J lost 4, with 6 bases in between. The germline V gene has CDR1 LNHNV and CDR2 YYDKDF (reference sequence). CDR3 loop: CATSSPGTEAFF. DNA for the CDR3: TGTGCCACCAGCAGTCCAGGCACTGAAGCTTTCTTT.

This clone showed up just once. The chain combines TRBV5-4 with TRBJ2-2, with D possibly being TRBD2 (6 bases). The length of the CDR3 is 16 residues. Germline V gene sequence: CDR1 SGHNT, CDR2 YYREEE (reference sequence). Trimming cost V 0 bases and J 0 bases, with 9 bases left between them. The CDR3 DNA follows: TGTGCCAGCAGCTTGGTCGGGGGTGCGAACACCGGGGAGCTGTTTTTT. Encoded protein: CASSLVGGANTGELFF.

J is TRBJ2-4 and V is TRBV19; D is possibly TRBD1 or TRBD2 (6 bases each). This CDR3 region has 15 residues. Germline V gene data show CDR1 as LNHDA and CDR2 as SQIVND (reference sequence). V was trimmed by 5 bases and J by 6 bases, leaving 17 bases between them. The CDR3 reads CASSSYREEVNIQYF. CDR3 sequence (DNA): TGTGCCAGTAGTTCATACAGGGAGGAGGTAAACATTCAGTACTTC.

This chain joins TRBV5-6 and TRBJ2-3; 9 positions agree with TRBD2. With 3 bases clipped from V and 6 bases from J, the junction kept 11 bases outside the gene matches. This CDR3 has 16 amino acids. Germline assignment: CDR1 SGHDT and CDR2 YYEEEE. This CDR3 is CASSWGTWTSADTQYF. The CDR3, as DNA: TGTGCCAGCAGCTGGGGAACATGGACTAGCGCTGATACGCAGTATTTT.

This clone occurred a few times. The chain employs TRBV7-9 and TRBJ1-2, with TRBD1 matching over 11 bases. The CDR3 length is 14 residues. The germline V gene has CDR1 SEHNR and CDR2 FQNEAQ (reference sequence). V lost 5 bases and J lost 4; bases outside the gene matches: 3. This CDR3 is CASSLGQGAYGYTF. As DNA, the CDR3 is TGTGCCAGCAGCCTAGGACAGGGGGCCTATGGCTACACCTTC.

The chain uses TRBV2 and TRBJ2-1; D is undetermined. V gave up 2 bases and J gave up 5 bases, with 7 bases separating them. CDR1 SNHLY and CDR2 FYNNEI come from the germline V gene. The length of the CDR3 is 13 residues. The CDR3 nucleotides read TGTGCCAGCAGTGAATACACCCACAATGAGCAGTTCTTC. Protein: CASSEYTHNEQFF.

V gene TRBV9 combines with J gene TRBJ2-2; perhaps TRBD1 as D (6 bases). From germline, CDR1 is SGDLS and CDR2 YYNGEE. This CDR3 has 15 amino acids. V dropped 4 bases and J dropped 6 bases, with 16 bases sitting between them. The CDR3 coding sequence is TGTGCCAGCAGCTTTACAGGGAATGGGGCCGGGGAGCTGTTTTTT. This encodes CASSFTGNGAGELFF.

The CDR3 DNA sequence: TGTGCCAGCCTTTTTGGGCTTGGGTCACCCCTCCACTTT. Its translation is CASLFGLGSPLHF. The V and J genes are TRBV2 and TRBJ1-6; D gene ambiguous. Trimming stripped 8 bases from V and 10 bases from J, with 15 bases between. Germline loops: CDR1 SNHLY, CDR2 FYNNEI. The CDR3 covers 13 residues.

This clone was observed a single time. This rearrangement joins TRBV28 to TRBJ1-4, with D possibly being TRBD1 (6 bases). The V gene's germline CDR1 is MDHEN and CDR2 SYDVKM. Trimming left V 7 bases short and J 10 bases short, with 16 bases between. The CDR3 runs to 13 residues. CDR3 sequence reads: CASIREEGGKLFF. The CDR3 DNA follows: TGTGCCAGCATCCGCGAGGAGGGGGGAAAACTGTTTTTT.

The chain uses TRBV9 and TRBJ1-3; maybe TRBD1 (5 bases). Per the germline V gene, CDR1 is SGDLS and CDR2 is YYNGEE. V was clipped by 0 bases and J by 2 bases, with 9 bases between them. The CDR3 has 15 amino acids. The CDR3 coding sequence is TGTGCCAGCAGCGTAGGTCCAGGGCCTGGAAACACCATATATTTT. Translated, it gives CASSVGPGPGNTIYF.